The entry below describes one T cell receptor (beta chain). This clonotype occurred once. There is no known antigen for this receptor. Per-nucleotide qualities are absent, and no much larger clonotype sits a single base away. A lone read offers only weak evidence. The data belong to a study of blood T cells in healthy people across ages (dated by TCRdb to the mid-2010s). Regarding the research as a whole: Template switching captured roughly one uniquely barcoded TCR beta cDNA molecule per two T cells in model experiments. Using deep sequencing normalized with unique cDNA molecular identifiers, the study measured how TCR beta repertoire diversity changes with age. Four age groups were formed from the donors: young (average roughly 16 years), middle-aged (approximately 39), aged (62) and long-lived (about 80). To avoid experimental bias, donors of different ages were spread randomly across the sequencing lanes. Using the same blood draw, the study looked at two additional independent replicas of 1 million unique cDNA reads for two donors, one aged 18 to 30 and the other aged 80 or older. Paper-wide results and their limitations: Estimates of total diversity based on one million sequenced T cells were considered lower bounds and underestimates. The percentage of naive T cells measured by flow cytometry correlated strongly with observed TCR beta diversity. The CMV infection status of donors was not known, potentially confounding age-related changes in expanded clonotypes. Observed TCR beta diversity per million T cells fell roughly linearly with age, and a significant reduction was already apparent by age roughly 41. Conclusive comparison of naive and antigen-experienced compartments was prevented by the profiling of bulk unsorted PBMCs. Compared with the aged group, the long-lived group had more naive CD4+ T cells, fewer expanded clones and increased TCR diversity, suggesting age selection.

Donors were a few dozen systemically healthy Caucasian individuals from Russia aged roughly 6 to 90 years. About 10 milliliters of peripheral blood were collected from each donor into EDTA-treated Vacutainer tubes. Ficoll-Paque density-gradient centrifugation was used to isolate PBMCs, with at least 7 million per sample. Trizol reagent was used to extract total RNA from the PBMCs, yielding at least 6 micrograms per sample. For every donor, flow cytometry on a PBMC aliquot measured the percentage of naive CD45RAhigh/CD27high T cells. Library preparation employed 5' RACE. Sequenced on an Illumina HiSeq 2500. A second PCR of about 6 to 11 cycles was performed with a sample-barcoded 5' primer and a J-beta primer mix. A unique molecular identifier was introduced onto each TCR beta cDNA molecule by a template-switch 5' adaptor carrying 12 random nucleotides. Each sample yielded at least 2.5 million CDR3-containing paired-end reads. All of the RNA was converted into first-strand cDNA using the Mint cDNA synthesis kit, with a TRBC-specific oligonucleotide serving as the primer. Following uracil-DNA glycosylase treatment, a first 18-cycle PCR with universal primers M1SS and BC2_uni_R was performed on all cDNA. The study's processing was this. Normalization of each sample was performed by random selection of 1 million high-quality reads, each carrying a distinct molecular identifier. Instead of being binned into consensus sequences, reads with shared molecular identifiers were discarded. CDR3 identification, clonotype clustering and error correction used MiTCR with a Q25 quality threshold and the strictest error-elimination algorithm. A nonparametric unseen species model with Euler transformation was used to estimate lower-bound total TCR beta diversity. TCRdb reprocessed the public reads (quality trimming at Q25 with fastp, clone calling with MiXCR) and kept in-frame beta chains. Rows with one shared CDR3 protein collapse into an entry with the most common genes and DNA. TCRdb's processing, not the authors', yielded these V and J calls. Recorded for this sample are about 800,000 distinct CDR3 sequences; around 50% of them occurred a single time. The top ten clones comprise around a sixth of the sample.

V sheds 3 bases and J sheds 2 bases, leaving 14 bases between their ends. From its cysteine to its phenylalanine, the CDR3 spans 15 amino acids. CDR3 DNA is the only sequence kept; it has 45 bases, read in frame from the first base. Based on the germline V gene, the CDR1 and CDR2 sequences are MNHNS and SASEGT. This clonotype was obtained from an elderly man in good health. Sample: blood. Rearrangement joined TRBV6-1 to TRBJ2-7; no D gene is confidently identified. CDR3 sequence: CASSDLGQATYEQYF. Here is the DNA: TGTGCCAGCAGTGACCTTGGCCAGGCTACCTACGAGCAGTACTTC.